Shown below are 26 T cell receptor beta chains from a single sample sequenced in a study of technical replicates of blood from a handful of donors. Assay: immunoSEQ multiplex PCR; the TCRdb copy retains only in-frame clones and omits some. The sample lists some 71,000 clones, 95% to 98% occurring once. The sample consisted of T cells isolated from PBMCs. The source is a human donor in good health.

The chain carries TRBV11-3 and TRBJ1-1; D not resolved. V lost 5 bases, J lost 0 bases, and 10 bases lay in between. CDR1 is SGHNT, CDR2 YENEEA, per germline. The CDR3 length is 14 residues. The CDR3 protein is CASSTDGVNTEAFF. CDR3 nucleotides: TGTGCCAGCAGCACGGACGGGGTGAACACTGAAGCTTTCTTT.

The chain employs TRBV7-2 and TRBJ2-5; 9 nucleotides match TRBD2. The V gene's germline CDR1 is SGHTA and CDR2 FQGNSA. The trim removed 1 base at V and 6 bases at J, leaving 3 bases unmatched. The CDR3 totals 14 residues. Here the CDR3 reads CASSLGGRVKTQYF. CDR3 nucleotides: TGTGCCAGCAGCTTAGGCGGGAGGGTAAAGACCCAGTACTTC.

This chain connects TRBV5-5 to TRBJ1-5; 8 nucleotides match TRBD1. Per germline, CDR1 SGHKS and CDR2 YYEKEE (reference sequence). Trimming at V came to 4 bases and at J to 7 bases, leaving 7 bases not matched to a gene. CDR3 size: 14 residues. The CDR3 reads CASSPGQGGQPQHF. In DNA, the CDR3 is TGTGCCAGCAGCCCAGGACAGGGCGGCCAGCCCCAGCATTTT.

The chain has TRBV9 and TRBJ1-2; 7 bases line up with TRBD1. CDR3 size: 11 residues. Germline CDR1 SGDLS, CDR2 YYNGEE. The V and J ends lost 7 bases and 10 bases, in that order; junction bases with no gene match: 7. The CDR3 bases are TGTGCCAGCGGGAAGGGACAGATCTACACCTTC. Residues: CASGKGQIYTF.

The gene calls are TRBV4-2 and TRBJ2-7; TRBD2 matches 14 bases. V shed 3 bases and J 2 bases; nucleotides not matched to a gene: 18. This CDR3 has 21 amino acids. The germline V gene encodes CDR1 LGHNA and CDR2 YNFKEQ. For the CDR3, the DNA is TGTGCCAGCAGCCACATCTTGGGGTCCGGACTAGCGGGAGGCCCCGCCTACGAGCAGTACTTC. It codes for CASSHILGSGLAGGPAYEQYF.

This rearrangement joins TRBV27 to TRBJ1-5; no clear D. CDR1 is MNHEY, CDR2 SMNVEV, per germline (reference sequence). This CDR3 has 14 amino acids. Trimming removed 2 bases at V and 11 bases at J, with 16 bases between. CDR3 amino acids: CASSLDGAGEAQHF. CDR3 in DNA: TGTGCCAGCAGTTTAGACGGAGCCGGCGAAGCCCAGCATTTT.

The rearrangement links TRBV7-9 to TRBJ2-7, with D maybe TRBD1 (5 bases). The CDR3 runs 13 residues. The germline V gene encodes CDR1 SEHNR and CDR2 FQNEAQ (reference sequence). V lost 2 bases to trimming and J lost 5 bases, with 10 bases between them. CDR3: CASSLSVRDEQYF. DNA of the CDR3: TGTGCCAGCAGCTTATCTGTCAGGGACGAGCAGTACTTC.

The J gene is TRBJ2-7, the V gene TRBV7-2, with a tentative D call TRBD1 (6 bases). The CDR3 contains 16 residues. Per the germline V gene, CDR1 is SGHTA and CDR2 is FQGNSA. V gave up 1 base and J gave up 6 bases, with 19 bases separating them. In DNA form, the CDR3 reads TGTGCCAGCAGCTTAGTCTCCAGTCAGAGAGGGGGCGAGCAGTACTTC. Translation: CASSLVSSQRGGEQYF.

The chain recombines TRBV18 with TRBJ1-1; the D gene is possibly TRBD1 (5 bases). CDR3 length equals 17 residues. Trimming left V 4 bases short and J 0 bases short, with 18 bases between. The V gene's germline CDR1 is KGHSH and CDR2 LQKENI. CDR3 nucleotides: TGTGCCAGCTCACGGGAGGGGCGGTCCTATATGAACACTGAAGCTTTCTTT. It codes for CASSREGRSYMNTEAFF. Looking up the rest from reference TRBV18 and TRBJ1-1 gives the full variable domain: NAGVMQNPRHLVRRRGQEARLRCSPMKGHSHVYWYRQLPEEGLKFMVYLQKENIIDESGMPKERFSAEFPKEGPSILRIQQVVRGDSAAYFCASSREGRSYMNTEAFFGQGTRLTVV.

V and J are TRBV5-1 and TRBJ2-3, with D hard to call. Germline lookup yields CDR1 SGHRS and CDR2 YFSETQ. V lost 1 base, J lost 6 bases, and 15 bases lay in between. There are 15 residues in the CDR3. DNA for the CDR3: TGCGCCAGCAGCTTGACTACCCCCGAGAGGGATACGCAGTATTTT. This codes for CASSLTTPERDTQYF.

V usage is TRBV7-2 and J usage is TRBJ1-1, with a weak D call TRBD1 (6 bases). Germline loops: CDR1 SGHTA, CDR2 FQGNSA. Deletions cut 5 bases from V and 4 bases from J, with 14 bases between. The CDR3 is made up of 14 amino acids. In nucleotides, the CDR3 is TGTGCCAGCAGCATACTCCAGGGGACCACTGAAGCTTTCTTT. Translated: CASSILQGTTEAFF.

J is TRBJ2-7 and V is TRBV27, with D uncertain. CDR1 is MNHEY, CDR2 SMNVEV, per germline (reference sequence). The V end was cut by 4 bases, the J end by 7 bases, with 20 bases between. The CDR3 has 15 amino acids. The CDR3 bases are TGTGCCAGCAGTTCCTACTCTTCACCCGGTGGTGAGCAGTACTTC. Translated, it gives CASSSYSSPGGEQYF.

This chain connects TRBV19 to TRBJ2-3, with 8 bases aligning to TRBD1. Per germline, CDR1 LNHDA and CDR2 SQIVND (reference sequence). V trimming: 10 bases; J trimming: 2 bases; junction bases outside the gene matches: 5. This CDR3 spans 13 amino acids. CDR3 sequence: CATTTGVTDTQYF. For the CDR3, the DNA is TGTGCCACTACGACAGGGGTCACAGATACGCAGTATTTT.

This clone was seen only once. The junction departs from the called germline gene at one end, perhaps through a read error. The V call is TRBV28, the J call TRBJ2-7; a possible D gene is TRBD2 (6 bases). CDR1 MDHEN and CDR2 SYDVKM come from the germline V gene. CDR3 length equals 18 residues. The CDR3 reads CASSYSGSSGLLSDEQYF. CDR3 DNA sequence: TGTGCCAGCAGTTACTCTGGAAGTAGCGGATTGCTCTCCGACGAGCAGTACTTC.

The gene calls are TRBV5-3 and TRBJ1-4, with TRBD1 matching over 8 bases. TRBV5-3 is noted as an ORF with a role that remains uncertain. The CDR3 has 19 residues. J gave up 0 bases and V 4 bases, and 14 bases lay outside the gene matches. The CDR3 loop reads CARSADRVGACATNEKLFF. CDR3 DNA sequence: TGTGCCAGAAGCGCGGACAGGGTAGGTGCCTGTGCAACTAATGAAAAACTGTTTTTT.

V is TRBV4-1 and J is TRBJ1-5, with D unclear. Between the trimmed V and J ends, which lost 8 bases and 2 bases, there was a span of 22 bases. CDR3 size: 17 residues. Germline CDR1 is MGHRA and CDR2 is YSYEKL. CDR3 sequence: CASGLGGQDWGNQPQHF. CDR3 sequence (DNA): TGCGCCAGCGGCCTCGGAGGCCAGGATTGGGGCAATCAGCCCCAGCATTTT.

The chain recombines TRBV6-1 with TRBJ2-1; TRBD2 is a possible D gene (5 bases). Trimming cost V 6 bases and J 3 bases, with 6 bases left between them. Germline V gene sequence: CDR1 MNHNS, CDR2 SASEGT. The CDR3 contains 12 residues. This chain's CDR3 is CASSTSYNEQFF. The CDR3 region has the DNA TGTGCCAGCAGCACTAGCTACAATGAGCAGTTCTTC.

CDR3 in amino acids: CASSSSGEGTDTQYF. The CDR3 nucleotides are TGTGCCAGCAGTTCTAGCGGGGAAGGGACAGATACGCAGTATTTT. The chain recombines TRBV28 with TRBJ2-3; 9 bases are a match to TRBD2. Per germline, CDR1 MDHEN and CDR2 SYDVKM. The CDR3 contains 15 residues. V lost 4 bases to trimming and J lost 3 bases; unmatched junction nucleotides: 5.

This chain joins TRBV6-1 and TRBJ2-7; TRBD2 aligns across 12 bases. J was trimmed by 6 bases and V by 7 bases; bases with no gene match: 7. Germline V gene lookup returns CDR1 MNHNS and CDR2 SASEGT. CDR3 length: 14 amino acids. The CDR3 region has the DNA TGTGCCAGCACCCCTAGCGGGAGGGTAGGCGAGCAGTACTTC. Translating it yields CASTPSGRVGEQYF.

This chain joins TRBV4-1 and TRBJ2-7, with a possible D match to TRBD1 (6 bases). The CDR3 contains 12 residues. Germline CDR1 MGHRA, CDR2 YSYEKL. Trimming shortened V by 5 bases and J by 7 bases, and 12 bases separated the two germline ends. The CDR3 DNA follows: TGCGCCAGCAGCTCCGGGACATCTGAGCAGTACTTC. Its protein product is CASSSGTSEQYF.

V gene TRBV2 combines with J gene TRBJ2-7, with 7 bases identical to TRBD1. Trimming removed 8 bases from V and 2 bases from J; junction bases left unmatched: 3. CDR1 and CDR2 from the germline V gene are SNHLY and FYNNEI. The CDR3 has 12 residues. The CDR3 DNA sequence: TGTGCCAGCTTAAGGGGGCCCTACGAGCAGTACTTC. It yields the protein CASLRGPYEQYF.

The V call is TRBV14, the J call TRBJ1-2, with TRBD1 identical over 11 bases. V gave up 3 bases and J gave up 4 bases; unmatched junction bases: 10. CDR1 is SGHDN, CDR2 FVKESK, per germline. There are 17 residues in the CDR3. CDR3 nucleotides: TGTGCCAGCAGCCACAAGGGGCCCGGACAGGGGGCCTATGGCTACACCTTC. Protein sequence: CASSHKGPGQGAYGYTF.

The gene calls are TRBV5-1 and TRBJ2-2; tentative D call: TRBD2 (7 bases). This CDR3 contains 16 residues. V lost 4 bases to trimming and J lost 4 bases, with 17 bases between them. CDR1 SGHRS and CDR2 YFSETQ come from the germline V gene. The CDR3 nucleotides read TGCGCCAGCAGCCCTGGAGGGGGGGGTCGCACCGGGGAGCTGTTTTTT. It encodes CASSPGGGGRTGELFF.

This chain connects TRBV27 to TRBJ2-3; 8 bases fit TRBD1. The CDR3 totals 13 residues. The V gene end was trimmed by 6 bases and the J gene end by 6 bases; junction bases not matched to a gene: 5. Germline lookup yields CDR1 MNHEY and CDR2 SMNVEV (reference sequence). The CDR3 loop reads CASRTGGRDTQYF. CDR3 in DNA: TGTGCCAGCAGAACAGGGGGTAGGGATACGCAGTATTTT.

The genes are TRBV7-9 and TRBJ1-1; unclear D gene. Germline V gives CDR1 SEHNR, CDR2 FQNEAQ (reference sequence). Trimming left V 1 base short and J 1 base short, with 7 bases between. CDR3 size: 14 residues. The CDR3 loop reads CASSLVAGNTEAFF. The CDR3 nucleotides are TGTGCCAGCAGCTTAGTGGCAGGGAACACTGAAGCTTTCTTT. Combining the CDR3 with reference TRBV7-9 and TRBJ1-1 gives the whole variable domain DTGVSQNPRHKITKRGQNVTFRCDPISEHNRLYWYRQTLGQGPEFLTYFQNEAQLEKSRLLSDRFSAERPKGSFSTLEIQRTEQGDSAMYLCASSLVAGNTEAFFGQGTRLTVV.

This clone showed up just once. The chain links TRBV11-3 to TRBJ2-7, with 10 positions matching TRBD2. CDR3 length equals 15 residues. From germline, CDR1 is SGHNT and CDR2 YENEEA. V dropped 4 bases and J dropped 2; count of bases not matched to a gene: 5. CDR3 sequence (DNA): TGTGCCAGCAGCTCCGGGACTAGCGATCCCTACGAGCAGTACTTC. Residues: CASSSGTSDPYEQYF.